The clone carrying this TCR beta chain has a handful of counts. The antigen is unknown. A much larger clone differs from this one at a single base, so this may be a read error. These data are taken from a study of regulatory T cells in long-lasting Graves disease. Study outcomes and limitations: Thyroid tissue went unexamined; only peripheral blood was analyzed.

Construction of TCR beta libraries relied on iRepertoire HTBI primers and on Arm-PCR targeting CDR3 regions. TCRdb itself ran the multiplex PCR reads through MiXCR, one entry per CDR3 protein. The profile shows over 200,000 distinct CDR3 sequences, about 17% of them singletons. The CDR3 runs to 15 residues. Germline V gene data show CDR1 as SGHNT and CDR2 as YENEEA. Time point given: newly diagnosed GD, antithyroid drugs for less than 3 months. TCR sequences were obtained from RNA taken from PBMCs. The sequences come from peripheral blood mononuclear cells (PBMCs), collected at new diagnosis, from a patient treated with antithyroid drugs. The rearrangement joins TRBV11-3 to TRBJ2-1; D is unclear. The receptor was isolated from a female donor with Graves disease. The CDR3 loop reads CASSLDSFSYNEQLF. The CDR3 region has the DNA TGTGCCAGCAGCTTAGACTCCTTTTCCTACAATGAGCAGCTCTTC.